This passage covers 14 T cell receptor beta chains from one sample sequenced in a study of blood T cell repertoires in COVID-19. Sequencing was performed with immunoSEQ multiplex PCR; in TCRdb, only in-frame clones are kept and a portion is missing. This table has 150,000 or so clones, about 89% appearing once. Sequenced: peripheral blood. The receptor set was obtained from a man aged 50 or older with acute or convalescent COVID-19.

This chain uses TRBV7-6 with TRBJ2-3; 13 bases fit TRBD2. Losses at the gene ends were 5 bases for V and 2 bases for J; bases not matched to a gene: 7. Germline CDR1 SGHVS, CDR2 FNYEAQ. This CDR3 comprises 17 residues. The CDR3 bases are TGTGCCAGCAGCGCCAGACTAGCGGGGGGAACCACAGATACGCAGTATTTT. This codes for CASSARLAGGTTDTQYF.

The V gene is TRBV6-5, the J gene TRBJ1-1, with D maybe TRBD1 (5 bases). The CDR3 sequence is 14 residues long. In germline, CDR1 is MNHEY, CDR2 SVGAGI. V was shortened by 6 bases and J by 5 bases, with 16 bases between the two germline ends. CDR3 amino acids: CASSPLYRRTEAFF. The DNA for the CDR3 is TGTGCCAGCAGCCCCCTTTACAGGCGGACTGAAGCTTTCTTT.

The gene calls are TRBV27 and TRBJ1-1; the D gene is possibly TRBD1 (5 bases). V gave up 6 bases and J gave up 4 bases, with 15 bases separating them. The CDR3 contains 14 residues. Looked up from germline, CDR1 is MNHEY and CDR2 is SMNVEV (reference sequence). The CDR3 is CASSYGHRGTEAFF. The CDR3 DNA reads as TGTGCCAGCAGCTACGGACACAGAGGCACTGAAGCTTTCTTT.

This clone showed up just once. This chain joins TRBV19 and TRBJ2-3, with TRBD1 matching over 8 bases. Germline lookup yields CDR1 LNHDA and CDR2 SQIVND (reference sequence). V lost 4 bases and J lost 6; bases outside the gene matches: 12. CDR3 length: 16 amino acids. As DNA, the CDR3 is TGTGCCAGTAGTACCCTCCGGGACAGGAACCCCGATACGCAGTATTTT. This codes for CASSTLRDRNPDTQYF.

V is TRBV3-1 (or the pseudogene TRBV3-2) and J is TRBJ1-1; no firm D call. The CDR3 runs 14 residues. Trimming pared 1 base from V and 6 bases from J, leaving 12 bases between. Germline V gene sequence: CDR1 LGHDT, CDR2 YNNKEL (reference sequence). CDR3: CASSQGTVIPEAFF. DNA for the CDR3: TGTGCCAGCAGCCAAGGAACAGTGATCCCTGAAGCTTTCTTT.

The V call is TRBV6-2 or TRBV6-3, the J call TRBJ2-3, with D possibly TRBD1 on 6 matching bases. Germline loops: CDR1 MNHEY, CDR2 SVGEGT. The CDR3 is 15 residues long. The V gene lost 4 bases and the J gene lost 3 bases, with 14 bases spanning the gap. For the CDR3, the DNA is TGTGCCAGCAGTTGGGGCAGGGGTATAACAGATACGCAGTATTTT. It codes for CASSWGRGITDTQYF.

The chain has TRBV28 and TRBJ1-2, with a weak D call TRBD1 (5 bases). This CDR3 spans 12 amino acids. The V end lost 2 bases, the J end lost 9 bases, and 10 bases lay between the germline ends. Per germline, CDR1 MDHEN and CDR2 SYDVKM. The CDR3 sequence is CASSLRQLSYTF. The CDR3 region has the DNA TGTGCCAGCAGTTTAAGACAGCTAAGCTACACCTTC.

This chain joins TRBV6-5 and TRBJ2-1, with 11 bases matching TRBD2. V trimming: 8 bases; J trimming: 3 bases; junction bases outside the gene matches: 6. This CDR3 contains 15 residues. Germline-derived CDR1 and CDR2 are MNHEY and SVGAGI. CDR3 protein: CASGSGTSGYNEQFF. CDR3 nucleotides: TGTGCCAGCGGTTCCGGGACTAGCGGCTACAATGAGCAGTTCTTC.

This clone was detected a few times. The chain employs TRBV28 and TRBJ2-3; TRBD2 matches at 9 bases. The junction had 7 bases not matched to a gene; V was cut back by 8 bases and J by 4 bases. CDR1 and CDR2 (germline): MDHEN, SYDVKM. CDR3 length: 14 amino acids. The CDR3 DNA sequence: TGTGCCAGCGCCGCTAGCGGGGCATCAGATACGCAGTATTTT. Its translation is CASAASGASDTQYF.

The V and J genes are TRBV30 and TRBJ1-2; D might be TRBD1 (5 bases). The germline V gene has CDR1 GTSNPN and CDR2 SVGIG (reference sequence). Deletions cut 1 base from V and 2 bases from J, with 8 bases between. The CDR3 is made up of 13 amino acids. For the CDR3, the DNA is TGTGCCTGGAGTGGGACATCGAACTATGGCTACACCTTC. Translation gives CAWSGTSNYGYTF.

The chain is built from TRBV11-2 and TRBJ2-1, with 8 bases lining up with TRBD2. There are 15 residues in the CDR3. Germline loops: CDR1 SGHAT, CDR2 FQNNGV. J was trimmed by 2 bases and V by 2 bases; bases with no gene match: 2. Here the CDR3 DNA reads TGTGCCAGCAGCTTACGTAGCGGGACCTACAATGAGCAGTTCTTC. Translating gives CASSLRSGTYNEQFF.

The rearrangement joins TRBV10-2 to TRBJ1-6, with D possibly TRBD1 on 6 matching bases. The CDR3 runs 14 residues. Trimming took off 6 bases at V and 6 bases at J, with 12 bases between the two ends. Germline V gives CDR1 WSHSY, CDR2 SAAADI. CDR3 residues: CASSKTGINSPLHF. CDR3 bases: TGCGCCAGCAGCAAAACAGGGATTAATTCACCCCTCCACTTT.

A single count supports this clone. The chain couples TRBV21-1 to TRBJ2-1; the tabulated D call, TRBD2, remains unverified against the DNA. TRBV21-1 is recorded as a pseudogene. The CDR3 is 13 amino acids. The CDR3 DNA reads TGTGCCAGCAGCAACTACCTTAACAATGAGCAGTTCTTC. Protein sequence: CASSNYLNNEQFF.

This clone was picked up one time. The rearrangement uses TRBV24-1 and TRBJ2-1; D may be TRBD1 (6 bases). Germline CDR1 and CDR2: KGHDR and SFDVKD. The length of the CDR3 is 17 residues. V shed 5 bases and J shed 4 bases, with 20 bases lying between them. The CDR3 here is CATSGDLGDTLYNEQFF. CDR3 sequence (DNA): TGTGCCACCAGTGGAGATTTAGGGGACACTCTTTACAATGAGCAGTTCTTC.